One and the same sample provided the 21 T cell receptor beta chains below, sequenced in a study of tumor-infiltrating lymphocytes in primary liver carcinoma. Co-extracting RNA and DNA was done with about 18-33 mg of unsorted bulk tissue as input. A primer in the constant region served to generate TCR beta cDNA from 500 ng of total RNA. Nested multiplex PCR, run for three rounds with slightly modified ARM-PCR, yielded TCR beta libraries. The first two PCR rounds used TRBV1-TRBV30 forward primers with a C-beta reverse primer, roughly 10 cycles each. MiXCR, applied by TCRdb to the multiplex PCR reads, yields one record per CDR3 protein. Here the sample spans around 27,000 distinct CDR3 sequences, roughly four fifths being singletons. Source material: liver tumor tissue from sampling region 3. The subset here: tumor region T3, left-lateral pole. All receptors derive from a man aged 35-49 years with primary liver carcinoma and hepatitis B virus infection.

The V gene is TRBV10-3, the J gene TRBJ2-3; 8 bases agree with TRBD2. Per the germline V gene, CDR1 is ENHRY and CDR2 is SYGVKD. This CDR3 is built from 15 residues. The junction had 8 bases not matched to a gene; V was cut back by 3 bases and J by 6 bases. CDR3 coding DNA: TGTGCCATCAGTGAATCGACTGGCGGGAGGGATACGCAGTATTTT. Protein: CAISESTGGRDTQYF.

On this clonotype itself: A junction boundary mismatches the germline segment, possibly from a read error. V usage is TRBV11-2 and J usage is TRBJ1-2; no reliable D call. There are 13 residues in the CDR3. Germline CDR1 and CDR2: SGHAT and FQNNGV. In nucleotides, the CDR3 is TGTGTCAGCAGCTTAGCGGTGACGTTTGGCTACACCTTC. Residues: CVSSLAVTFGYTF. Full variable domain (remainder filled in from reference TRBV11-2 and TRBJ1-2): EAGVAQSPRYKIIEKRQSVAFWCNPISGHATLYWYQQILGQGPKLLIQFQNNGVVDDSQLPKDRFSAERLKGVDSTLKIQPAKLEDSAVYLCVSSLAVTFGYTFGSGTRLTVV.

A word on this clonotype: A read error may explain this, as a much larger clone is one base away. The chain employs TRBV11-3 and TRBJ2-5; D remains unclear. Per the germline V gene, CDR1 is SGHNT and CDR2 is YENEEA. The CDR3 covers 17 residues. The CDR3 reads CASSLGRTTGHQETRYF. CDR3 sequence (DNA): TGTGCCAGCAGCTTAGGAAGAACTACCGGTCACCAAGAGACCCGGTACTTC.

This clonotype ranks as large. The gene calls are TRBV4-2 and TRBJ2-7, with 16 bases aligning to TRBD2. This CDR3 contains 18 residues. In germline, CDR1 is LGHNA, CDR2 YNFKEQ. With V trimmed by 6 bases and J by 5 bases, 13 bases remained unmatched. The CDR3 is CASSGKPGLAGGPHEQYF. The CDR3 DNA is TGTGCCAGCAGTGGAAAACCGGGACTAGCGGGAGGGCCACACGAGCAGTACTTC.

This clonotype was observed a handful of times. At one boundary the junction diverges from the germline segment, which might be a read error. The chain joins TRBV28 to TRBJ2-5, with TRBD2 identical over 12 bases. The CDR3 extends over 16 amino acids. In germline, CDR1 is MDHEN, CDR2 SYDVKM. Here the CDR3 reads CANSDAGLAGRETQYF. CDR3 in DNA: TGTGCCAACAGTGACGCGGGACTAGCGGGCAGGGAGACCCAATACTTC.

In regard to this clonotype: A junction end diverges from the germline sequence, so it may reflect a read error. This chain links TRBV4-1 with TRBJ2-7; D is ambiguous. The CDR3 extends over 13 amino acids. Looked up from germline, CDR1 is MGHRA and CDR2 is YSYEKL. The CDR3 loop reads CASSPGSWYGQYF. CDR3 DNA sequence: TGCGCCAGCAGCCCGGGCTCTTGGTACGGGCAGTACTTC.

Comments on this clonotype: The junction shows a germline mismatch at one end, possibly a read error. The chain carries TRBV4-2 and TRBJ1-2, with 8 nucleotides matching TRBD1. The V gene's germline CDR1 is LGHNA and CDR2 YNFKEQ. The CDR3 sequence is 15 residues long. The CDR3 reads CASNQEAGGVSGFTF. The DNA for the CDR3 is TGTGCCAGCAACCAAGAGGCAGGGGGCGTATCTGGCTTCACCTTC.

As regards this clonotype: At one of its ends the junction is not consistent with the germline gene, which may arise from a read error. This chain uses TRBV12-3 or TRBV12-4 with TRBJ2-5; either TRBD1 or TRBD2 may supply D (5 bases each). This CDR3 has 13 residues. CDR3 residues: CASTLTVEGIQYF. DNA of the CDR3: TGTGCCAGCACTTTAACGGTTGAGGGGATCCAGTACTTC.

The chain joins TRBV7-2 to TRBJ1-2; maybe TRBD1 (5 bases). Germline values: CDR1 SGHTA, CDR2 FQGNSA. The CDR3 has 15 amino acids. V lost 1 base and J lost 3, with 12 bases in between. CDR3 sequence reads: CASSLDDRAYYGYTF. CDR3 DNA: TGTGCCAGCAGCTTAGACGACAGAGCCTACTATGGCTACACCTTC.

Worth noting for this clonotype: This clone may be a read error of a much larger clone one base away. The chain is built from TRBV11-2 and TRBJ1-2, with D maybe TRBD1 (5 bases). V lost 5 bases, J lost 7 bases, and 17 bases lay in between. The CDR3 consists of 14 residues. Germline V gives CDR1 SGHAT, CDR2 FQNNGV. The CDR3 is CASSPGGTVAGYTF. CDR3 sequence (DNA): TGTGCCAGCAGCCCCGGGGGTACAGTCGCTGGCTACACCTTC.

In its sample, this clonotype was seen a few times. In DNA form, the CDR3 reads TGCAGTGTTAGTGCCAGGGGCCAAGAGACCCAGTACTTC. This gives the protein CSVSARGQETQYF. The rearrangement joins TRBV20-1 to TRBJ2-5, with D maybe TRBD1 (6 bases). This CDR3 contains 13 residues. CDR1 and CDR2 (germline): DFQATT, SNEGSKA (reference sequence). V lost 7 bases to trimming and J lost 1 base, with 13 bases between them.

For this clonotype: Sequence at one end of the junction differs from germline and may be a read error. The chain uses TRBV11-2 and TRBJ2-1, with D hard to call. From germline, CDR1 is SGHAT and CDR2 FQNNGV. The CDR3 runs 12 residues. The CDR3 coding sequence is TGCGCCAGCAGGCAAGAAAACAATGAGCAGTTCTTC. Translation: CASRQENNEQFF.

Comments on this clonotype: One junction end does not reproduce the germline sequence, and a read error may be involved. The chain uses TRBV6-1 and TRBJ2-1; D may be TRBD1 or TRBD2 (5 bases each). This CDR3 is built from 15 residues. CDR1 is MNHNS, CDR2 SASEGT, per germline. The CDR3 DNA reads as TGTACCAGCAGAGTCGGGACGGGGTGGTACGATGAGGAGTTCTTC. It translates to CTSRVGTGWYDEEFF.

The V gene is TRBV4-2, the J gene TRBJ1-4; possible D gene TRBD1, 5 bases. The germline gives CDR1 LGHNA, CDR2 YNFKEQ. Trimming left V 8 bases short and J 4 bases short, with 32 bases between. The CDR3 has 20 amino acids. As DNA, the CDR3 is TGTGCCAGCGGTCAAGAGTTTCGGGGAAAGGGGTCTGCAAGTAATGAAAAACTGTTTTTT. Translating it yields CASGQEFRGKGSASNEKLFF.

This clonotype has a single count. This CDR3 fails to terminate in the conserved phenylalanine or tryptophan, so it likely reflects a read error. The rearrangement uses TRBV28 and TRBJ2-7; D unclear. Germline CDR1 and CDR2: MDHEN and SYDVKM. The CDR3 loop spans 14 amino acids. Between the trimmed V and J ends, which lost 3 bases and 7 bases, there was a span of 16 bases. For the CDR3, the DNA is TGTGCCAGCAGTTTTTTCGCTTGGGATGGAGAGCAGTACTCC. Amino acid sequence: CASSFFAWDGEQYS.

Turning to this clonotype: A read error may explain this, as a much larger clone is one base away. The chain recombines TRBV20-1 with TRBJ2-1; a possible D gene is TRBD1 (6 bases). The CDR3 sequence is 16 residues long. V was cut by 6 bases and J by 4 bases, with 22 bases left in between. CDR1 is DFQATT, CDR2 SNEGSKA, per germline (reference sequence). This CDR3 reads CSAIPFPAGEYNEQFF. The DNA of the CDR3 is TGCAGTGCGATCCCCTTCCCGGCAGGGGAATACAATGAGCAGTTCTTC.

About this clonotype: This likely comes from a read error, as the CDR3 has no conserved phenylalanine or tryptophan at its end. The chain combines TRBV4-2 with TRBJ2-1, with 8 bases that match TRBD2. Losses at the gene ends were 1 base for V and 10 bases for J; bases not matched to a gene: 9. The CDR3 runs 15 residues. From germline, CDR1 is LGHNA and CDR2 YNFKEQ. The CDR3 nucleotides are TGTGCCAGCAGCCAAGCGTCTAGCGGGCTCCACGAGCAGTTCCTC. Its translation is CASSQASSGLHEQFL.

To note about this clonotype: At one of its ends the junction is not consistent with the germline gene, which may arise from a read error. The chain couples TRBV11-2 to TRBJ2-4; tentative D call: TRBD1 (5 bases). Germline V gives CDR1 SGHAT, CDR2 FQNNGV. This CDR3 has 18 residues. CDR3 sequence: CGSSPTGASTVARNIQYF. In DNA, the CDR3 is TGTGGCAGCAGCCCAACTGGGGCTTCCACGGTAGCCAGAAACATTCAGTACTTC.

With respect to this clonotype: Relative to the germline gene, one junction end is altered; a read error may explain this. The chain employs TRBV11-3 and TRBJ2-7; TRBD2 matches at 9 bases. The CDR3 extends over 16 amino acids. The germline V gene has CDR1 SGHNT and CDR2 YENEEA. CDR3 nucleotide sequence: TGTGCTAGCAGCGGGGTGGGACTAGCTGGATTCTACGAGCAGTACTTC. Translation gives CASSGVGLAGFYEQYF.

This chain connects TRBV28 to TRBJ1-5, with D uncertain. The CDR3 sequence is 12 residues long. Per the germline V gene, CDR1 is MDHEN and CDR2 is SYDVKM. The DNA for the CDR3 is TGTGCTAGTCGAAACTACGGCATGCCCCAGCATTTT. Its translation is CASRNYGMPQHF.

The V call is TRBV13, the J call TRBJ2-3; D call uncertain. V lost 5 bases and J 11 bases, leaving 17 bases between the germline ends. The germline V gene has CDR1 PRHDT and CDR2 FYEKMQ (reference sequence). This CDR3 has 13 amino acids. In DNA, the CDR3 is TGTGCCAGCAGCCTCCACTCGATTGACAAGCAGTATTTT. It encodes CASSLHSIDKQYF.